Each of the 8 T cell receptor beta chains below was sequenced from the same sample in a study of cytomegalovirus exposure and HLA in healthy donors. TCRdb keeps only in-frame clones here, not all; method: immunoSEQ multiplex PCR. Seen here are about 200,000 clones, around 86% observed once, and the top ten hold about 2%. The material sequenced was PBMCs. These receptors were collected from a woman between 18 and 30 years old in good health and CMV-seropositive.

The count of this clone is one. The rearrangement joins TRBV13 to TRBJ2-2, with TRBD2 identical over 12 bases. J lost 5 bases, V lost 5 bases, and 3 bases had no gene match. The CDR3 totals 15 residues. Per germline, CDR1 PRHDT and CDR2 FYEKMQ (reference sequence). The CDR3 spells CASSPGTSGTGELFF. CDR3 nucleotides: TGTGCCAGCAGCCCCGGGACTAGCGGGACCGGGGAGCTGTTTTTT.

The chain has TRBV11-2 and TRBJ1-2; weak D call: TRBD1 (5 bases). The CDR3 runs to 16 residues. V was shortened by 5 bases and J by 8 bases, with 24 bases between the two germline ends. Looked up from germline, CDR1 is SGHAT and CDR2 is FQNNGV. The CDR3 DNA reads as TGTGCCAGCAGCATGGGGGGAATGGTCTCCAGGCGGGGCTACACCTTC. Translation: CASSMGGMVSRRGYTF.

The gene calls are TRBV6-1 and TRBJ1-2; 9 bases are a match to TRBD1. CDR1 and CDR2 from the germline V gene are MNHNS and SASEGT. CDR3 size: 14 residues. V was clipped by 6 bases and J by 6 bases; unmatched bases: 8. For the CDR3, the DNA is TGTGCCAGCAGCTGGAGACAGGGGGGCGATGGCTACACCTTC. Translation: CASSWRQGGDGYTF.

The chain employs TRBV15 and TRBJ2-7; 10 positions agree with TRBD1. Trimming at V came to 7 bases and at J to 3 bases, leaving 6 bases not matched to a gene. CDR1 and CDR2 from the germline V gene are LNHNV and YYDKDF (reference sequence). The CDR3 is 14 amino acids. The CDR3 coding sequence is TGTGCCACCAAGTCCGGGACAGGGGTCTACGAGCAGTACTTC. Amino acid sequence: CATKSGTGVYEQYF.

The chain uses TRBV29-1 and TRBJ2-3; perhaps TRBD2 as D (5 bases). The ends were cut back, 6 bases at V and 0 bases at J, with 16 bases in the middle. The length of the CDR3 is 15 residues. Germline V gene sequence: CDR1 SQVTM, CDR2 ANQGSEA. CDR3 region: CSVVEARSSTDTQYF. DNA for the CDR3: TGCAGCGTAGTGGAGGCGCGCAGCAGCACAGATACGCAGTATTTT.

The chain is built from TRBV7-9 and TRBJ2-7; TRBD1 might be the D (6 bases). In germline, CDR1 is SEHNR, CDR2 FQNEAQ (reference sequence). This CDR3 region has 16 residues. Trimming pared 5 bases from V and 3 bases from J, leaving 20 bases between. The CDR3 nucleotides are TGTGCCAGCAGCCCGGATTGGACAGTGGGGTACTACGAGCAGTACTTC. Protein: CASSPDWTVGYYEQYF. Filled out from reference TRBV7-9 and TRBJ2-7, the complete variable domain reads DTGVSQNPRHKITKRGQNVTFRCDPISEHNRLYWYRQTLGQGPEFLTYFQNEAQLEKSRLLSDRFSAERPKGSFSTLEIQRTEQGDSAMYLCASSPDWTVGYYEQYFGPGTRLTVT.

This CDR3 reads CASSRAGGTGNTIYF. The CDR3 coding sequence is TGTGCCAGCAGCCGCGCAGGGGGCACTGGAAACACCATATATTTT. This chain links TRBV7-2 with TRBJ1-3; 8 bases are shared with TRBD1. This CDR3 region has 15 residues. J gave up 2 bases and V 5 bases, and 5 bases lay outside the gene matches. Germline V lookup: CDR1 SGHTA, CDR2 FQGNSA. Drawing the rest from reference TRBV7-2 and TRBJ1-3, the complete variable domain is GAGVSQSPSNKVTEKGKDVELRCDPISGHTALYWYRQSLGQGLEFLIYFQGNSAPDKSGLPSDRFSAERTGGSVSTLTIQRTQQEDSAVYLCASSRAGGTGNTIYFGEGSWLTVV.

The gene calls are TRBV18 and TRBJ2-7, with D uncertain. The germline V gene has CDR1 KGHSH and CDR2 LQKENI. This CDR3 is built from 11 residues. Trimming shortened V by 5 bases and J by 4 bases, and 6 bases separated the two germline ends. CDR3 in amino acids: CASSSEYEQYF. In DNA form, the CDR3 reads TGTGCCAGCTCATCGGAGTACGAGCAGTACTTC. Full variable domain (missing parts from reference TRBV18 and TRBJ2-7): NAGVMQNPRHLVRRRGQEARLRCSPMKGHSHVYWYRQLPEEGLKFMVYLQKENIIDESGMPKERFSAEFPKEGPSILRIQQVVRGDSAAYFCASSSEYEQYFGPGTRLTVT.